These 6 T cell receptor beta chains originate from one sample sequenced in a study of control samples from healthy donors and cancer patients. Sequencing was performed with immunoSEQ multiplex PCR; in TCRdb, only in-frame clones are kept and a portion is missing. The repertoire holds 64,000 or so clones, with more than 85% as singletons. Sequencing was performed on PBMCs. These receptors all stem from a man aged 40-55 years with colorectal cancer.

V and J are TRBV14 and TRBJ1-3, with D possibly being TRBD1 (5 bases). V lost 4 bases and J 2 bases, leaving 21 bases between the germline ends. The CDR3 extends over 18 amino acids. Looked up from germline, CDR1 is SGHDN and CDR2 is FVKESK. The DNA of the CDR3 is TGTGCCAGCAGCCGGAACCTAGGAGGGACTCGCGCTGGAAACACCATATATTTT. Amino acids: CASSRNLGGTRAGNTIYF.

The J gene is TRBJ1-2, the V gene TRBV6-5, with D hard to call. Looked up from germline, CDR1 is MNHEY and CDR2 is SVGAGI. CDR3 size: 12 residues. Trimming stripped 8 bases from V and 4 bases from J, with 11 bases between. The CDR3 DNA follows: TGTGCCAGCGGAGACGGATCCTATGGCTACACCTTC. This encodes CASGDGSYGYTF.

In this sample, this clone turned up a few times. J is TRBJ1-1 and V is TRBV7-3; D uncertain. CDR3 length equals 14 residues. Germline V CDR1 and CDR2: SGHTA, FQGTGA. V lost 3 bases and J lost 0, with 8 bases in between. CDR3 sequence reads: CASSFGPMNTEAFF. In DNA, the CDR3 is TGTGCCAGCAGCTTCGGACCGATGAACACTGAAGCTTTCTTT. Variable domain in full (rest from reference TRBV7-3 and TRBJ1-1): GAGVSQTPSNKVTEKGKYVELRCDPISGHTALYWYRQSLGQGPEFLIYFQGTGAADDSGLPNDRFFAVRPEGSVSTLKIQRTERGDSAVYLCASSFGPMNTEAFFGQGTRLTVV.

The V gene is TRBV7-9, the J gene TRBJ1-5; D is unresolved. Germline CDR1 and CDR2: SEHNR and FQNEAQ (reference sequence). V was clipped by 7 bases and J by 1 base, with 11 bases between them. The length of the CDR3 is 14 residues. For the CDR3, the DNA is TGTGCCAGCACCCGCAGCGGGAGCAATCAGCCCCAGCATTTT. Encoded protein: CASTRSGSNQPQHF.

The chain couples TRBV7-3 to TRBJ2-5, with D unresolved. V lost 4 bases and J lost 3, with 9 bases in between. Looked up from germline, CDR1 is SGHTA and CDR2 is FQGTGA. The CDR3 contains 13 residues. This CDR3 reads CASSSRTEETQYF. CDR3 in DNA: TGTGCCAGCAGCTCCCGGACCGAAGAGACCCAGTACTTC.

The genes are TRBV7-9 and TRBJ2-1, with D perhaps TRBD2 (5 bases). The V end was cut by 3 bases, the J end by 8 bases, with 17 bases between. Germline CDR1 reads SEHNR; CDR2 reads FQNEAQ (reference sequence). The CDR3 is made up of 15 amino acids. The CDR3 reads CASSFDTRPWDEQFF. In DNA, the CDR3 is TGTGCCAGCAGCTTCGATACTAGGCCTTGGGATGAGCAGTTCTTC. Variable domain in full (rest from reference TRBV7-9 and TRBJ2-1): DTGVSQNPRHKITKRGQNVTFRCDPISEHNRLYWYRQTLGQGPEFLTYFQNEAQLEKSRLLSDRFSAERPKGSFSTLEIQRTEQGDSAMYLCASSFDTRPWDEQFFGPGTRLTVL.